These 16 T cell receptor beta chains were sequenced from one sample in a study of blood T cell repertoires in COVID-19. Assay used: immunoSEQ multiplex PCR; TCRdb lists only in-frame clones, some missing. Of some 270,000 clones listed, approximately 90% were seen once; the top ten hold about 4%. The sample was PBMCs or T cells enriched from blood (not recorded which). The receptors were gathered from a woman aged 25 to 39 with acute COVID-19.

V usage is TRBV6-1 and J usage is TRBJ2-1; 10 bases align to TRBD2. With V trimmed by 1 base and J by 8 bases, 5 bases remained unmatched. The CDR3 consists of 15 residues. Germline lookup yields CDR1 MNHNS and CDR2 SASEGT. The CDR3 spells CASSEGSSGRYEQFF. DNA of the CDR3: TGTGCCAGCAGTGAAGGTAGTAGCGGGAGGTATGAGCAGTTCTTC.

This clone has just a few counts. V is TRBV2 and J is TRBJ1-3; the D gene is possibly TRBD1 (5 bases). V dropped 7 bases and J dropped 2 bases, with 12 bases sitting between them. There are 14 residues in the CDR3. The V gene's germline CDR1 is SNHLY and CDR2 FYNNEI. CDR3 coding DNA: TGTGCCAGCACCGCGGGGGGGGCTGGAAACACCATATATTTT. This encodes CASTAGGAGNTIYF.

The V gene is TRBV12-3 or TRBV12-4, the J gene TRBJ2-7; no clear D. V shed 1 base and J shed 2 bases, with 6 bases lying between them. This CDR3 region has 13 residues. The CDR3 DNA follows: TGTGCCAGCAGTTTAGTCTTCCCCTACGAGCAGTACTTC. Its protein is CASSLVFPYEQYF.

The sample holds one count of this clone. The J gene is TRBJ2-7, the V gene TRBV11-2, with TRBD1 matching 11 bases. Looked up from germline, CDR1 is SGHAT and CDR2 is FQNNGV. The CDR3 extends over 15 amino acids. Germline trimming cut 1 base from V and 3 bases from J; bases unmatched to any gene: 2. The CDR3 DNA reads TGTGCCAGCAGCTTAGGGGGACAGGGGGACTACGAGCAGTACTTC. Translated: CASSLGGQGDYEQYF.

This chain joins TRBV25-1 and TRBJ2-3; D is unclear. The CDR3 is 13 residues long. Germline loops: CDR1 MGHDK, CDR2 SYGVNS. Trimming stripped 6 bases from V and 9 bases from J, with 16 bases between. The CDR3 coding sequence is TGTGCCAGCAGCCACCCCCTGGCGGTAACGCAGTATTTT. Protein product: CASSHPLAVTQYF.

In DNA, the CDR3 is TGTGCCAGCAGTGCCGGGACAGGGGGAGACTATGGCTACACCTTC. This codes for CASSAGTGGDYGYTF. This sequence joins TRBV28 and TRBJ1-2, with 11 bases lining up with TRBD1. Trimming took 5 bases from V and 3 from J; bases not matched to a gene: 5. This CDR3 has 15 residues. The germline gives CDR1 MDHEN, CDR2 SYDVKM.

This clone was counted a few times. The J gene is TRBJ1-6, the V gene TRBV18, with TRBD1 identical over 7 bases. After removal of 4 bases from V and 5 bases from J, the junction contained 8 bases not matched to a gene. This CDR3 has 16 residues. Germline values: CDR1 KGHSH, CDR2 LQKENI. The CDR3 bases are TGTGCCAGCTCACTAACTCGACAGGGAAATAATTCACCCCTCCACTTT. This sequence encodes CASSLTRQGNNSPLHF.

The J gene is TRBJ1-2, the V gene TRBV29-1, with 8 bases fitting TRBD1. V was pared by 1 base and J by 4 bases, with 5 bases of the junction left unmatched. Germline CDR1 is SQVTM and CDR2 is ANQGSEA. The CDR3 spans 14 residues. CDR3 in amino acids: CSVEGQGRSYGYTF. The CDR3 DNA follows: TGCAGCGTTGAAGGACAGGGGCGTTCCTATGGCTACACCTTC.

As DNA, the CDR3 is TGTGCCATCAGTGGTCAGACAGGGGGTTTAGCTGGCTACACCTTC. This sequence encodes CAISGQTGGLAGYTF. This chain joins TRBV10-3 and TRBJ1-2; 9 bases fit TRBD1. The CDR3 spans 15 residues. The germline V gene has CDR1 ENHRY and CDR2 SYGVKD. V was pared by 4 bases and J by 7 bases, with 10 bases of the junction left unmatched.

This chain uses TRBV25-1 with TRBJ2-5, with 8 bases identical to TRBD1. The CDR3 is 16 amino acids. The V gene's germline CDR1 is MGHDK and CDR2 SYGVNS. Trimming cost V 6 bases and J 5 bases; bases outside gene matches: 14. Here the CDR3 reads CASSEPDRGSRETQYF. The CDR3 DNA reads as TGTGCCAGCAGCGAACCAGACAGGGGATCACGGGAGACCCAGTACTTC. Full variable domain (rest looked up from reference TRBV25-1 and TRBJ2-5): EADIYQTPRYLVIGTGKKITLECSQTMGHDKMYWYQQDPGMELHLIHYSYGVNSTEKGDLSSESTVSRIRTEHFPLTLESARPSHTSQYLCASSEPDRGSRETQYFGPGTRLLVL.

This CDR3 reads CASSCGLAGASDYNEQFF. The CDR3 bases are TGTGCCAGCAGCTGTGGTCTAGCGGGAGCGTCCGACTACAATGAGCAGTTCTTC. The chain carries TRBV13 and TRBJ2-1; 10 bases are a match to TRBD2. Per germline, CDR1 PRHDT and CDR2 FYEKMQ (reference sequence). V was clipped by 4 bases and J by 3 bases; unmatched bases: 12. The CDR3 length is 18 residues.

CDR3 loop: CASSLTASGSVGDTQYF. As DNA, the CDR3 is TGTGCCAGCAGTTTGACGGCTAGCGGGAGCGTCGGAGATACGCAGTATTTT. The chain uses TRBV28 and TRBJ2-3; TRBD2 agrees at 10 bases. Germline V gene lookup returns CDR1 MDHEN and CDR2 SYDVKM. V gave up 3 bases and J gave up 5 bases; unmatched junction bases: 11. The CDR3 length is 17 residues.

This clone was recorded once. This chain connects TRBV20-1 to TRBJ2-1; maybe TRBD1 (7 bases). Trimming shortened V by 3 bases and J by 12 bases, and 27 bases separated the two germline ends. The CDR3 consists of 16 residues. Germline CDR1 DFQATT, CDR2 SNEGSKA (reference sequence). DNA of the CDR3: TGCAGTGCTAGTTTCCGCGGGACAGAGATTTTCATCAGGCAGTTCTTC. It is translated as CSASFRGTEIFIRQFF.

The chain uses TRBV3-1 (or the pseudogene TRBV3-2) and TRBJ2-5; possible D gene TRBD2, 5 bases. The V end lost 3 bases, the J end lost 9 bases, and 8 bases lay between the germline ends. Germline CDR1 and CDR2: LGHDT and YNNKEL (reference sequence). The CDR3 loop spans 11 amino acids. The CDR3, as DNA: TGTGCCAGCAGCCACGGGGAGCCCCAGTACTTC. It codes for CASSHGEPQYF.

The chain recombines TRBV27 with TRBJ2-7, with TRBD1 identical over 7 bases. The CDR3 is 12 amino acids. Trimming at V came to 6 bases and at J to 6 bases, leaving 5 bases not matched to a gene. Germline CDR1 and CDR2: MNHEY and SMNVEV (reference sequence). In DNA form, the CDR3 reads TGTGCCAGCAGCGGATACAGGGGCGAGCAGTACTTC. Protein: CASSGYRGEQYF.

The gene calls are TRBV6-5 and TRBJ2-3, with 7 bases matching TRBD2. Trimming took 0 bases from V and 0 from J; bases not matched to a gene: 3. Germline lookup yields CDR1 MNHEY and CDR2 SVGAGI. The CDR3 covers 16 residues. This CDR3 reads CASSYSSGSSTDTQYF. CDR3 coding DNA: TGTGCCAGCAGTTACTCTAGCGGGTCTAGCACAGATACGCAGTATTTT.